This T cell receptor beta chain emerged from a study of T cells in Graves' hyperthyroidism and ophthalmopathy (dated by TCRdb to the late 2010s). Concerning the study at large: Peripheral blood was collected at initial diagnosis, before any treatment. To identify distinguishing TCR V-J signatures, a discovery cohort of about 100 patients was used, comprising 40 to 45 with Graves' ophthalmopathy and around 57 with stable Graves' hyperthyroidism. Whether ophthalmopathy could be predicted prospectively was tested in an independent validation cohort made up of approximately 19 hyperthyroidism patients plus 17 patients who later progressed to ophthalmopathy. The 100 discovery patients were divided at random into training and test sets in a 7:3 ratio. The study also compared thyroid tissue and blood T-cell repertoires from a handful of Graves' hyperthyroidism patients. Following sampling, methimazole starting at 30 mg daily was given to hyperthyroidism patients, and high-dose intravenous methylprednisolone was given to ophthalmopathy patients. According to the paper, TCR Vbeta CDR3 sequencing was carried out on 135 peripheral blood samples, which came from 40 to 45 ophthalmopathy, approximately 72 hyperthyroidism and 17 progressor patients.

General study outcomes and caveats: In validation, progression to ophthalmopathy was predicted by the model with more than 65% sensitivity and 72% to 85% specificity, a median of approximately 6.5 months before onset. No statistical method was used to set the sample size in advance, and investigators knew the group allocation. In cross-validation, a model built on a 13 V-J signature told ophthalmopathy apart from stable hyperthyroidism with over 85% sensitivity and around 84% specificity, and in testing the same model reached 80%/75%. Blood samples also contained most of the expanded thyroid clonotypes (frequency above 0.001), which suggests that blood repertoires may reflect thyroid immune responses.

In the case of this clonotype: What this receptor recognizes is not known. No base quality information exists; no much larger clone differs at one position.

Stable Graves' hyperthyroidism was defined as the absence of progression to ophthalmopathy over 18 months of follow-up. The hyperthyroidism patients were between 18 and 65 years old and newly diagnosed, with a disease duration of less than 2 months. Exclusion was applied to patients with uncontrolled infections, other autoimmune diseases, pregnancy or lactation. Diagnoses were based on clinical symptoms, serum thyroxine and TRAb, thyroid ultrasound and orbital computed tomography. PBMCs were isolated from more than 8 ml of fresh peripheral blood by Ficoll-Paque density gradient centrifugation. Total RNA was extracted with Trizol reagent, and quality was checked on an Agilent 2100 Bioanalyzer. V lost 4 bases and J lost 5 bases; the stretch between them is 14 bases long. The cysteine opens and the phenylalanine closes a CDR3 of 14 amino acids. CDR3 DNA is the only sequence kept; it has 42 bases, read in frame from the first base. The CDR1 and CDR2 encoded by the germline V gene are SGHTA and FQGNSA.

The TCR beta CDR3 regions were amplified from RNA transcripts. A first-round RT-PCR of the TCR CDR3 used the HTBI primer set with the Qiagen OneStep RT-PCR kit. Libraries were constructed in a second round of multiplex PCR, after which size selection and purification were performed. Paired-end sequencing of the libraries was performed with 100 bp reads on an Illumina HiSeq2000. For the original study's pipeline: SOAPnuke was used to process the raw data, throwing out any read that contained adapters or uncalled bases, had a mean Phred below 15, or lacked an exact constant-primer or identifier match. COPE v1.2.5 was used to merge high-quality paired reads, and clonotypes were defined as unique nucleotide sequences. MiTCR v1.1 was used to align clonotypes to the IMGT TRBV, TRBD and TRBJ reference segments. The analysis included only V-J combinations with a frequency above 0.0001, which together covered roughly 99% of the repertoires. A TCS score was defined as the ratio between F50 (clonal expansion) and ExV (chaos), using BLOSUM62-based TCRdist between CDR3 peptides within each V-J. Welch's t-statistics and random forest reduced around 550 V-J features to about 12, which were used in a naive Bayes classifier (R e1071). TCRdb reprocessed the public reads (quality trimming at Q25 with fastp, clone calling with MiXCR) and kept in-frame beta chains. Each entry merges the rows of one CDR3 protein and shows their most common DNA and genes. These V and J calls derive from TCRdb rather than the authors' analysis. The sample table holds about 740,000 distinct CDR3 sequences, of which 14% were seen once. The ten largest clones add up to approximately 10% of the sample.

The TCR sequence derives from a woman aged 18-29 years with Graves' hyperthyroidism. The sequence links TRBV7-2 to TRBJ1-1, with TRBD1 perhaps the D gene, on 5 matching bases. The sample was blood. The CDR3 protein is CASSWGTGRTEAFF. The bases are TGTGCCAGCAGCTGGGGGACCGGAAGGACTGAAGCTTTCTTT.